The rows below give T cell receptor beta chains drawn from one sample of a study of T cell changes during pregnancy in multiple sclerosis. The table came from immunoSEQ multiplex PCR; TCRdb's copy has only in-frame clones and leaves some out. The table lists approximately 84,000 clones, 94% of them singletons. The input for sequencing was peripheral blood, taken in the third trimester of pregnancy. The receptor source for this set is a female donor with multiple sclerosis, enrolled in a pregnancy study. CDR3s leave out the opening cysteine and the closing phenylalanine or tryptophan. Each record gives: J gene, V gene, CDR3 protein.

>TRBJ1-5|TRBV6-1
ASSDPGLGYQPQH
>TRBJ2-5|TRBV9
ASSVEVGLGGLETQY
>TRBJ2-1|TRBV7-3
ASSRGGGSYNEQF
>TRBJ2-1|TRBV4-1
ASSQGPAGEYNEQF
>TRBJ1-5|TRBV6-1
ASTGDSNQPQH
>TRBJ1-2|TRBV18
ASSPTPGQGAVYGYT
>TRBJ2-5|TRBV4-1
ASSQDGEETQY
>TRBJ2-2|TRBV6-4
ASSPRTGGTGELF
>TRBJ2-5|TRBV9
ASSAIGATQETQY
>TRBJ1-4|TRBV7-9
ASSLSGVGTNEKLF
>TRBJ2-3|TRBV19
ASSYGGGGTDTQY
>TRBJ1-5|TRBV6-6
ASSGQGYNQPQH
>TRBJ2-4|TRBV13
ASSYGQRRANKNIQY
>TRBJ1-6|TRBV18
ASSPMRQGNSPLH